These 27 T cell receptor beta chains came from one sample sequenced in a study of T-cell memory formation after mild COVID-19. Using its own MiXCR run on the 5' RACE reads, TCRdb lists one record per CDR3 protein. The sample yields around 400,000 distinct CDR3 sequences, roughly a quarter seen once. Sequences were obtained from PBMCs or a T cell subset sorted from them (not recorded which). The receptors were gathered from an adult woman who had mild COVID-19 (a few samples of this study predate the infection). Cell type and time point are not known.

The chain links TRBV18 to TRBJ2-7, with D possibly being TRBD1 (6 bases). Germline CDR1 and CDR2: KGHSH and LQKENI. This CDR3 is built from 14 residues. Trimming pared 1 base from V and 3 bases from J, leaving 10 bases between. CDR3 DNA sequence: TGTGCCAGCTCACCACGACAGGAACACTACGAGCAGTACTTC. Protein sequence: CASSPRQEHYEQYF.

This clonotype was detected a few times. The chain recombines TRBV20-1 with TRBJ1-5; 7 nucleotides line up with TRBD1. CDR3 length: 15 amino acids. Per germline, CDR1 DFQATT and CDR2 SNEGSKA (reference sequence). V shed 5 bases, J shed 7 bases, and the junction held 14 bases outside the gene matches. The CDR3 region has the DNA TGCAGTGCTGGACGACGAAAGACAGGGCCCCAGCCCCAGCATTTT. Protein: CSAGRRKTGPQPQHF.

This chain joins TRBV29-1 and TRBJ2-5; no reliable D call. The germline V gene has CDR1 SQVTM and CDR2 ANQGSEA. The CDR3 runs 12 residues. Trimming took off 5 bases at V and 4 bases at J, with 11 bases between the two ends. The CDR3 DNA is TGCAGCGTTCGAAGGACCGGAGAGACCCAGTACTTC. Protein sequence: CSVRRTGETQYF.

In its sample, this clonotype was seen many times. The J gene is TRBJ2-1, the V gene TRBV7-9, with D uncertain. Per the germline V gene, CDR1 is SEHNR and CDR2 is FQNEAQ (reference sequence). V lost 5 bases and J lost 2, with 19 bases in between. The CDR3 is 17 residues long. The CDR3 DNA follows: TGTGCCAGCAGCCCCAAAGAGTCACGTTCACCCTACAATGAGCAGTTCTTC. Translation: CASSPKESRSPYNEQFF.

The chain employs TRBV29-1 and TRBJ1-2; D is unresolved. Per germline, CDR1 SQVTM and CDR2 ANQGSEA. Trimming removed 7 bases at V and 3 bases at J, with 12 bases between. CDR3 length: 12 residues. The CDR3: CSGEGLDYGYTF. As DNA, the CDR3 is TGCAGCGGTGAGGGATTAGACTATGGCTACACCTTC. The full variable domain, in which reference TRBV29-1 and TRBJ1-2 provide the parts outside the CDR3, is SAVISQKPSRDICQRGTSLTIQCQVDSQVTMMFWYRQQPGQSLTLIATANQGSEATYESGFVIDKFPISRPNLTFSTLTVSNMSPEDSSIYLCSGEGLDYGYTFGSGTRLTVV.

The V and J genes are TRBV21-1 and TRBJ2-3; TRBD2 is taken as the D call from the table, unchecked against the DNA. TRBV21-1 is labeled a pseudogene. The CDR3 loop spans 16 amino acids. CDR3 in DNA: TGTGCCAGCACCCCGGGGACTACACTAAGCACAGATACGCAGTATTTT. It specifies CASTPGTTLSTDTQYF.

This clonotype was counted a few times. The chain combines TRBV6-5 with TRBJ2-7, with 8 bases aligning to TRBD1. Germline V gives CDR1 MNHEY, CDR2 SVGAGI. The CDR3 consists of 18 residues. V shed 2 bases, J shed 3 bases, and the junction held 15 bases outside the gene matches. This CDR3 is CASSYARETGVKRYEQYF. The CDR3 region has the DNA TGTGCCAGCAGTTACGCCCGGGAGACAGGGGTCAAGCGCTACGAGCAGTACTTC.

This chain's CDR3 is CASSRDVRTGGNEQFF. The DNA of the CDR3 is TGTGCCAGCAGCCGGGATGTAAGGACAGGGGGCAATGAGCAGTTCTTC. The V and J genes are TRBV14 and TRBJ2-1, with TRBD1 matching over 10 bases. The germline V gene has CDR1 SGHDN and CDR2 FVKESK. This CDR3 has 16 residues. With 4 bases clipped from V and 6 bases from J, the junction kept 9 bases outside the gene matches.

The chain combines TRBV24-1 with TRBJ2-2; TRBD1 agrees at 8 bases. With V trimmed by 4 bases and J by 5 bases, 8 bases remained unmatched. Germline lookup yields CDR1 KGHDR and CDR2 SFDVKD. CDR3 length: 16 amino acids. In nucleotides, the CDR3 is TGTGCCACCAGTGACTCCCAGGGGGCTCGGACCGGGGAGCTGTTTTTT. It encodes CATSDSQGARTGELFF.

This chain connects TRBV5-1 to TRBJ2-3; 8 bases align to TRBD2. Per germline, CDR1 SGHRS and CDR2 YFSETQ. The CDR3 is 14 amino acids. With V trimmed by 3 bases and J by 6 bases, 6 bases remained unmatched. The CDR3: CASSSGRGGDTQYF. As DNA, the CDR3 is TGCGCCAGCAGCTCCGGGAGGGGAGGCGATACGCAGTATTTT.

CDR3 amino acids: CAWVKTGEQETQYF. The DNA for the CDR3 is TGTGCCTGGGTAAAGACAGGGGAGCAAGAGACCCAGTACTTC. This chain joins TRBV30 and TRBJ2-5, with 8 bases matching TRBD1. Germline CDR1 reads GTSNPN; CDR2 reads SVGIG (reference sequence). After removal of 5 bases from V and 2 bases from J, the junction contained 7 bases not matched to a gene. The CDR3 length is 14 residues.

The rearrangement links TRBV5-5 to TRBJ1-3; tentatively, D is TRBD1 (5 bases). The germline CDR1 and CDR2 sequences are SGHKS and YYEKEE (reference sequence). CDR3 size: 14 residues. V was cut by 4 bases and J by 2 bases, with 10 bases left in between. CDR3 amino acids: CASSPGLAGNTIYF. CDR3 DNA: TGTGCCAGCAGCCCAGGGCTAGCTGGAAACACCATATATTTT. Complete variable domain (other parts from reference TRBV5-5 and TRBJ1-3): DAGVTQSPTHLIKTRGQQVTLRCSPISGHKSVSWYQQVLGQGPQFIFQYYEKEERGRGNFPDRFSARQFPNYSSELNVNALLLGDSALYLCASSPGLAGNTIYFGEGSWLTVV.

This clonotype was seen a handful of times. This sequence joins TRBV28 and TRBJ2-5; D is uncertain. Germline V CDR1 and CDR2: MDHEN, SYDVKM. V lost 6 bases to trimming and J lost 1 base, with 15 bases between them. The CDR3 is made up of 15 amino acids. CDR3 nucleotides: TGTGCCAGCAGGCCGGGTAGGACGATCCAAGAGACCCAGTACTTC. Protein product: CASRPGRTIQETQYF.

The chain joins TRBV29-1 to TRBJ2-7; TRBD1 or TRBD2 may be the D gene (6 bases each). CDR3 length: 13 amino acids. In germline, CDR1 is SQVTM, CDR2 ANQGSEA. Trimming shortened V by 7 bases and J by 3 bases, and 16 bases separated the two germline ends. Here the CDR3 reads CSAKPGANYEQYF. CDR3 DNA sequence: TGCAGCGCCAAACCGGGGGCTAACTACGAGCAGTACTTC.

This clonotype was detected a few times. The chain is built from TRBV5-1 and TRBJ1-1; 7 bases fit TRBD1. Germline V gives CDR1 SGHRS, CDR2 YFSETQ. The CDR3 extends over 15 amino acids. The V and J ends lost 6 bases and 7 bases, in that order; junction bases with no gene match: 15. CDR3 region: CASTKTTGSASEAFF. The CDR3 nucleotides read TGCGCCAGCACCAAGACGACAGGGTCTGCGAGTGAAGCTTTCTTT.

The J gene is TRBJ1-1, the V gene TRBV12-3 or TRBV12-4; D uncertain. The CDR3 sequence is 11 residues long. With 8 bases removed from V and 8 bases from J, the gap between germline ends came to 12 bases. The CDR3 DNA reads TGTGCCAGCCGACTGGCGGGGGAAGCTTTCTTT. Its translation is CASRLAGEAFF.

The rearrangement links TRBV12-3 or TRBV12-4 to TRBJ1-3; 7 nucleotides agree with TRBD1. The J segment lost 0 bases and the V segment lost 6 bases, leaving 5 bases of the junction unmatched. CDR3 size: 15 residues. The CDR3: CASRGTVVSGNTIYF. The CDR3 DNA reads TGTGCCAGCAGGGGGACAGTTGTCTCTGGAAACACCATATATTTT.

This clonotype was counted only a few times. V is TRBV7-3 and J is TRBJ2-7; TRBD1 matches at 8 bases. V trimming: 6 bases; J trimming: 5 bases; junction bases outside the gene matches: 9. CDR1 and CDR2 (germline): SGHTA, FQGTGA. The CDR3 consists of 14 residues. For the CDR3, the DNA is TGTGCCAGCAGTCTCGGGACAGGCTCACACGAGCAGTACTTC. Residues: CASSLGTGSHEQYF.

The chain couples TRBV5-4 to TRBJ1-6, with D unclear. CDR3 length: 17 residues. Germline V gene data show CDR1 as SGHNT and CDR2 as YYREEE (reference sequence). The ends were cut back, 0 bases at V and 0 bases at J, with 10 bases in the middle. CDR3 in DNA: TGTGCCAGCAGCTTGGAAGGGCCCAACTCCTATAATTCACCCCTCCACTTT. Protein: CASSLEGPNSYNSPLHF.

This clonotype has a handful of counts. The chain carries TRBV27 and TRBJ2-1; 10 bases agree with TRBD2. This CDR3 region has 16 residues. Germline loops: CDR1 MNHEY, CDR2 SMNVEV (reference sequence). Losses at the gene ends were 3 bases for V and 7 bases for J; bases not matched to a gene: 9. The chain's CDR3 is CASSFRTSGGGNEQFF. Written as DNA, the CDR3 is TGTGCCAGCAGTTTCCGGACTAGCGGAGGGGGTAATGAGCAGTTCTTC.

V and J are TRBV12-3 or TRBV12-4 and TRBJ2-7, with TRBD2 identical over 9 bases. Trimming at V came to 8 bases and at J to 0 bases, leaving 8 bases not matched to a gene. The CDR3 covers 15 residues. Written as DNA, the CDR3 is TGTGCCAGCGCCCACAGCGGGGGGTTCTCCTACGAGCAGTACTTC. This translates into CASAHSGGFSYEQYF.

This clonotype was observed a handful of times. This sequence joins TRBV7-9 and TRBJ2-2; 12 positions match TRBD2. Losses at the gene ends were 5 bases for V and 3 bases for J; bases not matched to a gene: 13. CDR1 is SEHNR, CDR2 FQNEAQ, per germline (reference sequence). The CDR3 is 19 amino acids. CDR3 region: CASSHLGTRTSGDTGELFF. CDR3 nucleotides: TGTGCCAGCAGCCATCTGGGGACTAGGACTAGCGGGGACACCGGGGAGCTGTTTTTT.

The rearrangement joins TRBV7-6 to TRBJ2-5; D is uncertain. V was trimmed by 5 bases and J by 5 bases, leaving 18 bases between them. Germline CDR1 and CDR2: SGHVS and FNYEAQ. CDR3 size: 15 residues. The CDR3 protein is CASSPEPSIAETQYF. CDR3 bases: TGTGCCAGCAGCCCTGAACCGAGTATCGCGGAGACCCAGTACTTC.

The CDR3 region has the DNA TGTGCCAGCAGCTTGGCCGTGGGGGCCTCCTACGAGCAGTACTTC. This gives the protein CASSLAVGASYEQYF. V gene TRBV5-4 combines with J gene TRBJ2-7, with D tentatively TRBD1 (6 bases). This CDR3 region has 15 residues. The V end lost 0 bases, the J end lost 0 bases, and 10 bases lay between the germline ends. Germline V gives CDR1 SGHNT, CDR2 YYREEE (reference sequence).

The J gene is TRBJ2-3, the V gene TRBV13, with TRBD2 matching 8 bases. Germline assignment: CDR1 PRHDT and CDR2 FYEKMQ (reference sequence). Germline trimming cut 6 bases from V and 2 bases from J; bases unmatched to any gene: 4. The CDR3 sequence is 14 residues long. DNA for the CDR3: TGTGCCAGCAGTAGCGGGACCCCCACAGATACGCAGTATTTT. Translation: CASSSGTPTDTQYF.

This clonotype was counted only a few times. The chain employs TRBV29-1 and TRBJ1-2; 9 bases agree with TRBD1. The germline V gene has CDR1 SQVTM and CDR2 ANQGSEA. Germline trimming cut 6 bases from V and 7 bases from J; bases unmatched to any gene: 18. This CDR3 has 16 residues. The CDR3 DNA is TGCAGCGTGAAAAAAACAAGCCCACAGGGGGCAGGTGGCTACACCTTC. Amino acids: CSVKKTSPQGAGGYTF.

The chain joins TRBV6-2 or TRBV6-3 to TRBJ1-2, with D hard to call. V was cut by 6 bases and J by 4 bases, with 9 bases left in between. The CDR3 is made up of 12 amino acids. Germline V gene sequence: CDR1 MNHEY, CDR2 SVGEGT. In nucleotides, the CDR3 is TGTGCCAGCAGCGACACCATCTATGGCTACACCTTC. Its translation is CASSDTIYGYTF.